This TCR beta chain was sequenced for a study of cytomegalovirus exposure and HLA in healthy donors. Study overall: An analysis done earlier identified 95 million to 140 million unique TCR beta sequences from approximately 200 million T cells.

Comment on this clone: The antigen remains unidentified. The germline gene is not matched at one end of the junction; a read error may be the cause. Other DNA sequences in this specimen translate into the identical CDR3.

PCR primers comprised 60 Vbeta and 13 Jbeta primers. Using immunoSEQ multiplex PCR, the repertoire was profiled, and TCRdb retains in-frame clones only, with some absent. This repertoire shows nearly 200,000 clones, 77% found once; its top ten account for approximately 2.1%. Study-level findings and limits: Most likely, a cluster of highly shared sequence variants arose as a sequencing artifact.

Germline V lookup: CDR1 ENHRY, CDR2 SYGVKD. The CDR3 contains 14 residues. Donors in the study were healthy people who gave bone marrow. The sequenced sample was PBMCs. This rearrangement joins TRBV10-3 to TRBJ2-1, with 7 bases matching TRBD2. The sequence came from a woman in her twenties or thirties in good health and CMV-seropositive. CDR3 in amino acids: CAISEFAGDNEQFF. DNA for the CDR3: TGCGCCATCAGTGAGTTCGCGGGGGACAATGAGCAGTTCTTC.